This T cell receptor (beta chain) emerged from a study of blood T cell repertoires in COVID-19. Per the original methods: Researchers report that nucleated cell counts were estimated from reference gene primer amplification. Profiling relied on immunoSEQ multiplex PCR, and the TCRdb table lists in-frame clones only, not all of them. V and J calls and clone size are as listed in that table; D and trimming were resolved from the DNA. The repertoire consists of 250,000 to 350,000 clones, with around 89% occurring once and the leading ten covering around 6.6%. From germline, CDR1 is LGHNA and CDR2 YSLEER. The J segment lost 0 bases and the V segment lost 2 bases, leaving 6 bases of the junction unmatched. The CDR3 has 17 amino acids.

The rearrangement links TRBV4-3 to TRBJ2-1; 8 positions agree with TRBD2. The sequenced sample consisted of peripheral blood. This receptor was obtained from a man younger than 30 who had recovered from COVID-19. The DNA of the CDR3 is TGCGCCAGCAGCCAATGGGGCGGGGGGAGCTCCTACAATGAGCAGTTCTTC. Protein product: CASSQWGGGSSYNEQFF.